Listed below are T cell receptor beta chains from one sample, sequenced in a study of identical twins. TCRdb recomputed calls from the 5' RACE reads with MiXCR, one row per CDR3 protein. This table has 150,000 or so distinct CDR3 sequences, roughly 3.5% appearing once. The sample was memory T cells sorted from blood. The receptors shown here come from a man younger than 35 in good health. Each CDR3 is given with its conserved first and last residue. The D gene is left open where the match is weak. Clone size is stated in some rows and not others, as once, few, many or a class when expanded.

d_call: TRBD2
v_call: TRBV20-1
j_call: TRBJ2-7
clone_size: many
cdr3_aa: CSAYSGIRSYEQYF
cdr3_nt: TGCAGTGCCTACAGCGGGATTAGGTCCTACGAGCAGTACTTC

d_call: NA
v_call: TRBV5-1
j_call: TRBJ2-2
clone_size: many
cdr3_aa: CASSSLRGTGELFF
cdr3_nt: TGCGCCAGCAGCTCTCTTAGGGGGACCGGGGAGCTGTTTTTT

d_call: NA
v_call: TRBV4-1
j_call: TRBJ1-1
clone_size: many
cdr3_aa: CASSLRMGFTEAFF
cdr3_nt: TGCGCCAGCAGCCTCCGGATGGGGTTCACTGAAGCTTTCTTT

d_call: NA
v_call: TRBV19
j_call: TRBJ2-5
clone_size: many
cdr3_aa: CASSIAVQETQYF
cdr3_nt: TGTGCCAGTAGTATCGCAGTTCAAGAGACCCAGTACTTC

d_call: TRBD1
v_call: TRBV7-2
j_call: TRBJ1-2
clone_size: many
cdr3_aa: CASSLQGGADYGYTF
cdr3_nt: TGTGCCAGCAGCCTCCAAGGGGGCGCGGACTATGGCTACACCTTC

d_call: NA
v_call: TRBV15
j_call: TRBJ2-4
clone_size: many
cdr3_aa: CATSRDSAGLAKNIQYF
cdr3_nt: TGTGCCACCAGCAGAGATTCGGCAGGCCTAGCCAAAAACATTCAGTACTTC

d_call: NA
v_call: TRBV12-3/TRBV12-4
j_call: TRBJ2-1
clone_size: many
cdr3_aa: CASSLQGTYNEQFF
cdr3_nt: TGTGCCAGCAGTTTACAGGGGACTTACAATGAGCAGTTCTTC

d_call: NA
v_call: TRBV5-1
j_call: TRBJ2-1
clone_size: many
cdr3_aa: CASSFDNEQFF
cdr3_nt: TGTGCCAGCAGCTTCGACAATGAGCAGTTCTTC

d_call: TRBD2
v_call: TRBV7-8
j_call: TRBJ2-1
clone_size: few
cdr3_aa: CASSLDGPVASGKQGQFF
cdr3_nt: TGTGCCAGCAGCTTAGATGGTCCGGTGGCTAGCGGGAAGCAGGGCCAGTTCTTC

d_call: NA
v_call: TRBV9
j_call: TRBJ2-7
clone_size: many
cdr3_aa: CASSATGTPTEQYF
cdr3_nt: TGTGCCAGCAGCGCGACCGGGACTCCCACGGAGCAGTACTTC

d_call: NA
v_call: TRBV5-5
j_call: TRBJ2-3
clone_size: many
cdr3_aa: CASSLEGKFADTQYF
cdr3_nt: TGTGCCAGCAGCTTGGAGGGGAAATTTGCAGATACGCAGTATTTT

d_call: TRBD1
v_call: TRBV3-1
j_call: TRBJ2-1
clone_size: many
cdr3_aa: CASSRRGLTHEQFF
cdr3_nt: TGTGCCAGCAGCCGCAGGGGGCTAACTCATGAGCAGTTCTTC

d_call: NA
v_call: TRBV28
j_call: TRBJ1-2
clone_size: few
cdr3_aa: CASSLSTGYGGYTF
cdr3_nt: TGTGCCAGCAGTTTATCCACAGGGTACGGCGGCTACACCTTC

d_call: TRBD2
v_call: TRBV11-1
j_call: TRBJ2-1
clone_size: many
cdr3_aa: CASSFPGLAGGGNEQFF
cdr3_nt: TGTGCCAGCAGCTTTCCGGGACTAGCGGGAGGCGGCAATGAGCAGTTCTTC

d_call: NA
v_call: TRBV6-2/TRBV6-3
j_call: TRBJ2-1
clone_size: many
cdr3_aa: CASRLDRNEQFF
cdr3_nt: TGTGCCAGCAGACTTGACCGCAATGAGCAGTTCTTC

d_call: TRBD1
v_call: TRBV29-1
j_call: TRBJ2-3
clone_size: many
cdr3_aa: CSVIPGQVTDTQYF
cdr3_nt: TGCAGCGTTATACCGGGACAGGTCACAGATACGCAGTATTTT

d_call: TRBD2
v_call: TRBV12-3/TRBV12-4
j_call: TRBJ2-1
clone_size: many
cdr3_aa: CASSSRAGGIYNEQFF
cdr3_nt: TGTGCCAGCAGTTCCCGAGCGGGAGGAATTTACAATGAGCAGTTCTTC

d_call: NA
v_call: TRBV29-1
j_call: TRBJ2-2
clone_size: many
cdr3_aa: CSGGGLNTGELFF
cdr3_nt: TGCAGCGGGGGGGGCTTAAACACCGGGGAGCTGTTTTTT

d_call: NA
v_call: TRBV9
j_call: TRBJ2-3
clone_size: NA
cdr3_aa: CASSVSATDTQYF
cdr3_nt: TGTGCCAGCAGCGTATCAGCCACAGATACGCAGTATTTT

d_call: NA
v_call: TRBV6-1
j_call: TRBJ2-5
clone_size: many
cdr3_aa: CASSEFSGETQYF
cdr3_nt: TGTGCCAGCAGTGAGTTTAGCGGAGAGACCCAGTACTTC

d_call: NA
v_call: TRBV6-2/TRBV6-3
j_call: TRBJ2-7
clone_size: many
cdr3_aa: CASSPTEDSSYEQYF
cdr3_nt: TGTGCCAGCAGCCCGACAGAAGATAGCTCCTACGAGCAGTACTTC

d_call: TRBD1
v_call: TRBV19
j_call: TRBJ2-6
clone_size: many
cdr3_aa: CASSRTGTSGANVLTF
cdr3_nt: TGTGCCAGTAGCCGGACAGGGACCTCTGGGGCCAACGTCCTGACTTTC

d_call: TRBD2
v_call: TRBV20-1
j_call: TRBJ2-1
clone_size: many
cdr3_aa: CSASGGYNEQFF
cdr3_nt: TGCAGTGCTAGCGGGGGGTACAATGAGCAGTTCTTC

d_call: TRBD2
v_call: TRBV5-1
j_call: TRBJ2-7
clone_size: many
cdr3_aa: CASSGTSGYEQYF
cdr3_nt: TGCGCCAGCAGCGGGACTAGCGGCTACGAGCAGTACTTC

d_call: NA
v_call: TRBV5-8
j_call: TRBJ1-5
clone_size: many
cdr3_aa: CASSLQGPQHF
cdr3_nt: TGTGCCAGCAGCCTACAGGGGCCCCAGCATTTT

d_call: TRBD1
v_call: TRBV5-1
j_call: TRBJ2-2
clone_size: many
cdr3_aa: CASTQGFANTGELFF
cdr3_nt: TGCGCTAGTACACAGGGGTTCGCGAACACCGGGGAGCTGTTTTTT

d_call: TRBD1
v_call: TRBV5-1
j_call: TRBJ2-2
clone_size: many
cdr3_aa: CASSATGAGGTGELFF
cdr3_nt: TGCGCCAGCAGCGCGACAGGGGCCGGTGGCACCGGGGAGCTGTTTTTT

d_call: NA
v_call: TRBV15
j_call: TRBJ2-7
clone_size: many
cdr3_aa: CATSANYYEQYF
cdr3_nt: TGTGCCACCAGCGCAAACTACTACGAGCAGTACTTC

d_call: NA
v_call: TRBV7-3
j_call: TRBJ1-2
clone_size: many
cdr3_aa: CASSPSPDRKSYTF
cdr3_nt: TGTGCCAGCAGCCCGTCCCCCGACAGGAAGAGCTACACCTTC

d_call: NA
v_call: TRBV20-1
j_call: TRBJ1-4
clone_size: many
cdr3_aa: CSARAGSSVNEKLFF
cdr3_nt: TGCAGTGCTAGAGCCGGCAGTTCGGTTAATGAAAAACTGTTTTTT

d_call: TRBD2
v_call: TRBV5-1
j_call: TRBJ2-5
clone_size: many
cdr3_aa: CASSSMGLAGLSRETQYF
cdr3_nt: TGCGCCAGCAGCTCCATGGGACTAGCGGGATTATCTCGAGAGACCCAGTACTTC

d_call: NA
v_call: TRBV9
j_call: TRBJ2-3
clone_size: many
cdr3_aa: CASSRGADTQYF
cdr3_nt: TGTGCCAGCAGTCGGGGTGCAGATACGCAGTATTTT

d_call: TRBD2
v_call: TRBV20-1
j_call: TRBJ2-1
clone_size: many
cdr3_aa: CSAAGLAGFGSYNEQFF
cdr3_nt: TGCAGTGCCGCCGGACTAGCGGGATTCGGAAGCTACAATGAGCAGTTCTTC

d_call: NA
v_call: TRBV4-1
j_call: TRBJ2-2
clone_size: many
cdr3_aa: CASRRSSLSGELFF
cdr3_nt: TGCGCCAGCCGGCGGAGCTCGTTGTCCGGGGAGCTGTTTTTT

d_call: TRBD1
v_call: TRBV29-1
j_call: TRBJ2-1
clone_size: many
cdr3_aa: CSVGGQVFEQFF
cdr3_nt: TGCAGCGTTGGGGGACAGGTCTTTGAGCAGTTCTTC

d_call: TRBD1
v_call: TRBV12-3/TRBV12-4
j_call: TRBJ2-1
clone_size: NA
cdr3_aa: CASSLETGTGGMNEQFF
cdr3_nt: TGTGCCAGCAGTTTAGAGACCGGGACAGGGGGAATGAATGAGCAGTTCTTC

d_call: TRBD2
v_call: TRBV5-1
j_call: TRBJ2-5
clone_size: many
cdr3_aa: CASIESAGGETQYF
cdr3_nt: TGCGCCAGCATTGAATCGGCGGGGGGAGAGACCCAGTACTTC

d_call: TRBD1
v_call: TRBV5-5
j_call: TRBJ1-1
clone_size: few
cdr3_aa: CASSLTDRQNTEAFF
cdr3_nt: TGTGCCAGCAGCTTGACGGACAGGCAGAACACTGAAGCTTTCTTT

d_call: NA
v_call: TRBV12-3/TRBV12-4
j_call: TRBJ1-1
clone_size: many
cdr3_aa: CASRGVGDTEAFF
cdr3_nt: TGTGCCAGCCGTGGAGTGGGGGACACTGAAGCTTTCTTT

d_call: NA
v_call: TRBV3-1
j_call: TRBJ2-1
clone_size: many
cdr3_aa: CASSQDPKSKQFF
cdr3_nt: TGTGCCAGCAGCCAAGACCCTAAATCGAAGCAGTTCTTC